The present T cell receptor beta chain was sequenced within a study of cytomegalovirus exposure and HLA in healthy donors. Study-wide results and limits: Earlier analysis looked at TCR beta V segments, and most were productive about 90% or about 30% of the time.

In regard to this clone: Its target is unknown.

V was trimmed by 6 bases and J by 8 bases, leaving 13 bases between them. Germline V gives CDR1 SNHLY, CDR2 FYNNEI. The CDR3 sequence is 12 residues long. Vbeta (60) and Jbeta (13) primers were used in the PCR. Profiling relied on immunoSEQ multiplex PCR, and the TCRdb table lists in-frame clones only, not all of them. The sample records about 90,000 clones, 55% to 70% being singletons. The TCR was taken from a woman aged 45 to 65 in good health and CMV-seropositive. Sequencing used PBMCs. The chain is built from TRBV2 and TRBJ1-2; D remains ambiguous. The CDR3 coding sequence is TGTGCCAGCAGCGTATCCCCCCGGGGCTACACCTTC. This translates into CASSVSPRGYTF. The full variable domain, rest sourced from reference TRBV2 and TRBJ1-2, is EPEVTQTPSHQVTQMGQEVILRCVPISNHLYFYWYRQILGQKVEFLVSFYNNEISEKSEIFDDQFSVERPDGSNFTLKIRSTKLEDSAMYFCASSVSPRGYTFGSGTRLTVV.